This TCR beta chain was observed in a study of blood T cell repertoires in COVID-19. About the research overall: Collection of acute and convalescent COVID-19 samples took place in the United States, Italy and Spain. In each case, the material was cDNA or gDNA derived from T cells, B-cell-depleted T cells, or PBMCs.

Produced via immunoSEQ multiplex PCR; TCRdb's table is partial and in-frame only. The data contain 140,000 or so clones, roughly 84% of them singletons. The V and J ends lost 11 bases and 3 bases, in that order; junction bases with no gene match: 6. The CDR3 length is 14 residues. Germline CDR1 reads SNHLY; CDR2 reads FYNNEI. The chain is built from TRBV2 and TRBJ2-3; 12 bases align to TRBD2. The source material was peripheral blood. This sequence originates from a human donor in a cohort sampled during active COVID-19. CDR3 DNA sequence: TGTGCCGGTCTAGCGGGAGGGCCAACAGATACGCAGTATTTT. Protein sequence: CAGLAGGPTDTQYF.